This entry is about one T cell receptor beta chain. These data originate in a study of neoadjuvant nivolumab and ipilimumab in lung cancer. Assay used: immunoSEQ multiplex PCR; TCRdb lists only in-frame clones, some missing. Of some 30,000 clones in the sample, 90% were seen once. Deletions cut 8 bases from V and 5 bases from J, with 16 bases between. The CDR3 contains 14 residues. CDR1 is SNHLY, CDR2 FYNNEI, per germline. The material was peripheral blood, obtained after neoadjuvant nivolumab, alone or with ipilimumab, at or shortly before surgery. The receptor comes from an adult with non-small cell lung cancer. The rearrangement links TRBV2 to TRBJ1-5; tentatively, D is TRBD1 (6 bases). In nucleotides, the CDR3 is TGTGCCAGCGCCACCGGACAGACTTATCAGCCCCAGCATTTT. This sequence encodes CASATGQTYQPQHF.